These 16 T cell receptor beta chains share one sample of origin, sequenced in a study of human T cells and chemical hapten exposure (TCRdb year 2021). Per the publication, the time point label means: patch test 2, 6 weeks after DPC sensitization. The label giving this sample's treatment or condition can be read as: therapeutic diphenylcyclopropenone sensitization with weekly scalp DPC. Receptors were amplified or captured by RACE. Sequenced on a NextSeq 500. Through fastp at Q25 and MiXCR, TCRdb rebuilt clones from the public reads, retaining in-frame beta chains. Each entry merges the rows of one CDR3 protein and shows their most common DNA and genes. The table for this sample lists tens of thousands of distinct CDR3 sequences; around 7% of them were counted only once. Of the sample, 1% to 1.5% is held by the ten largest clones. The input for sequencing was whole blood, taken in connection with sensitization to the hapten diphenylcyclopropenone (DPC). All receptors derive from a young woman with alopecia areata. Some clones in this sample may be carry-over from other donors' samples.

Comment on this clonotype: A much larger clone differs by one base, so this may be a read error. The chain employs TRBV25-1 and TRBJ2-3; no clear D gene. Germline CDR1 reads MGHDK; CDR2 reads SYGVNS. The CDR3 length is 12 residues. The CDR3 sequence: CATSVMADTQYF. As DNA, the CDR3 is TGTGCCACCAGTGTTATGGCAGATACGCAGTATTTT.

This clonotype appeared a few times. This sequence joins TRBV3-1 and TRBJ1-4, with D unclear. This CDR3 comprises 14 residues. Trimming took 6 bases from V and 4 from J, leaving 12 bases between them. Germline CDR1 is LGHDT and CDR2 is YNNKEL (reference sequence). The CDR3 spells CASRIDGSNEKLFF. CDR3 nucleotide sequence: TGTGCCAGCAGGATAGATGGAAGTAATGAAAAACTGTTTTTT.

This clonotype came up many times. The chain recombines TRBV7-9 with TRBJ1-1, with D perhaps TRBD1 (5 bases). V lost 4 bases to trimming and J lost 0 bases, with 9 bases between them. Per germline, CDR1 SEHNR and CDR2 FQNEAQ (reference sequence). The CDR3 runs 14 residues. CDR3 coding DNA: TGTGCCAGCAGCTGGGACGCTATGAACACTGAAGCTTTCTTT. The encoded protein is CASSWDAMNTEAFF.

This CDR3 reads CSTGARSYNEQFF. The CDR3 coding sequence is TGCAGCACGGGCGCCAGGTCCTACAATGAGCAGTTCTTC. The chain has TRBV29-1 and TRBJ2-1; D is unclear. Germline CDR1 reads SQVTM; CDR2 reads ANQGSEA. This CDR3 comprises 13 residues. Trimming cost V 8 bases and J 1 base, with 12 bases left between them.

The genes are TRBV7-9 and TRBJ1-1; D not certain. The length of the CDR3 is 14 residues. The V end lost 7 bases, the J end lost 6 bases, and 18 bases lay between the germline ends. The germline CDR1 and CDR2 sequences are SEHNR and FQNEAQ (reference sequence). The CDR3 DNA reads as TGTGCCAGCACCACTTATAGTGAAGGGCCTGAAGCTTTCTTT. This translates into CASTTYSEGPEAFF.

This clonotype was observed a handful of times. This chain joins TRBV9 and TRBJ1-1; D gene uncertain. This CDR3 has 12 amino acids. Trimming removed 10 bases at V and 1 base at J, with 11 bases between. In germline, CDR1 is SGDLS, CDR2 YYNGEE. The DNA of the CDR3 is TGTGCCTCCTGGCGGGAGAACACTGAAGCTTTCTTT. Its translation: CASWRENTEAFF.

The rearrangement uses TRBV20-1 and TRBJ2-5, with D perhaps matching TRBD2 (5 bases). V was pared by 5 bases and J by 5 bases, with 6 bases between. CDR1 is DFQATT and CDR2 is SNEGSKA in the germline V gene (reference sequence). The CDR3 spans 10 residues. CDR3 in amino acids: CSASGETQYF. CDR3 DNA sequence: TGCAGTGCTTCGGGGGAGACCCAGTACTTC.

V usage is TRBV30 and J usage is TRBJ2-3; tentative D call: TRBD1 (6 bases). V was pared by 5 bases and J by 0 bases, with 6 bases between. The CDR3 runs 12 residues. The germline CDR1 and CDR2 sequences are GTSNPN and SVGIG (reference sequence). CDR3 in amino acids: CAWDRSTDTQYF. CDR3 DNA sequence: TGTGCCTGGGACAGGAGCACAGATACGCAGTATTTT.

This clonotype appeared many times. The genes are TRBV19 and TRBJ2-1; D is undetermined. The CDR3 is 15 residues long. The ends were cut back, 6 bases at V and 1 base at J, with 13 bases in the middle. Germline V gene lookup returns CDR1 LNHDA and CDR2 SQIVND (reference sequence). The chain's CDR3 is CASRLDTSSYNEQFF. CDR3 sequence (DNA): TGTGCCAGTAGACTTGATACCAGTTCCTACAATGAGCAGTTCTTC.

There are many counts of this clonotype. The rearrangement uses TRBV7-2 and TRBJ2-5; D is possibly TRBD2 (6 bases). V was trimmed by 4 bases and J by 4 bases, leaving 10 bases between them. This CDR3 has 13 residues. Germline V lookup: CDR1 SGHTA, CDR2 FQGNSA. CDR3 DNA sequence: TGTGCCAGCAGCTCCTTTAGCGGAGAGACCCAGTACTTC. Its translation is CASSSFSGETQYF.

This clonotype was seen only a few times. The rearrangement uses TRBV18 and TRBJ1-6; the D gene is possibly TRBD1 (5 bases). The ends were cut back, 4 bases at V and 8 bases at J, with 15 bases in the middle. This CDR3 contains 15 residues. Germline V lookup: CDR1 KGHSH, CDR2 LQKENI. The CDR3 bases are TGTGCCAGCTCACTCGACAGAGGACCTTATTCACCCCTCCACTTT. This translates into CASSLDRGPYSPLHF.

Judged by abundance, this clonotype is medium-sized. The V call is TRBV20-1, the J call TRBJ2-5; 8 nucleotides match TRBD2. Germline loops: CDR1 DFQATT, CDR2 SNEGSKA (reference sequence). The CDR3 loop spans 15 amino acids. The V gene end was trimmed by 6 bases and the J gene end by 4 bases; junction bases not matched to a gene: 13. CDR3 nucleotides: TGCAGTGCCCGGACGGGACTAGAGGAAAGAGAGACCCAGTACTTC. Its protein product is CSARTGLEERETQYF.

In this sample, this clonotype turned up a few times. V gene TRBV30 combines with J gene TRBJ2-5; a possible D gene is TRBD2 (5 bases). CDR1 GTSNPN and CDR2 SVGIG come from the germline V gene (reference sequence). V was trimmed by 1 base and J by 3 bases, leaving 6 bases between them. CDR3 length: 12 amino acids. The CDR3 DNA follows: TGTGCCTGGAGTGGAGGGAAAGAGACCCAGTACTTC. Encoded protein: CAWSGGKETQYF.

This clonotype occurred a few times. The chain is built from TRBV13 and TRBJ1-3; a possible D gene is TRBD1 (6 bases). Germline loops: CDR1 PRHDT, CDR2 FYEKMQ (reference sequence). V was pared by 5 bases and J by 4 bases, with 15 bases between. CDR3 length: 15 residues. The CDR3 nucleotides are TGTGCCAGCAGCATACGAGGGGGACCGGGAAACACCATATATTTT. Amino acid sequence: CASSIRGGPGNTIYF.

This chain joins TRBV29-1 and TRBJ1-1; D perhaps matches TRBD1 (6 bases). The germline V and J ends were trimmed by 0 bases and 8 bases, with 16 bases remaining between them. The CDR3 is 14 amino acids. Germline CDR1 and CDR2: SQVTM and ANQGSEA. The CDR3 DNA reads TGCAGCGTTGAAGAACAGGGCAGTCGAGCCGAAGCTTTCTTT. Translating it yields CSVEEQGSRAEAFF.

In its sample, this clonotype was seen many times. V usage is TRBV6-5 and J usage is TRBJ2-7; 9 nucleotides align to TRBD1. With V trimmed by 7 bases and J by 5 bases, 15 bases remained unmatched. The germline V gene has CDR1 MNHEY and CDR2 SVGAGI. The CDR3 extends over 16 amino acids. CDR3 in amino acids: CASTLRLGTGIHEQYF. Written as DNA, the CDR3 is TGTGCCAGCACCCTACGGCTCGGGACAGGGATCCACGAGCAGTACTTC.